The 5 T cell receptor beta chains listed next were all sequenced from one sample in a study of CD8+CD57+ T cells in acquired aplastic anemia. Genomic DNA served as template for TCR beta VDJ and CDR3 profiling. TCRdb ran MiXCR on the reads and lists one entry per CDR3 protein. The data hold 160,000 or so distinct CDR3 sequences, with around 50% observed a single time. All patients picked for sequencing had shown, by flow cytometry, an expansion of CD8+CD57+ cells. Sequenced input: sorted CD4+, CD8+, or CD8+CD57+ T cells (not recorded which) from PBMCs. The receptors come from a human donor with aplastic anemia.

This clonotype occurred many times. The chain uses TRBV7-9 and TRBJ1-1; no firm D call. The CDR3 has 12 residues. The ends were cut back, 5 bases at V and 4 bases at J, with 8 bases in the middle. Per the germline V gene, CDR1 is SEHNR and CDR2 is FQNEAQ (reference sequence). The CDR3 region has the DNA TGTGCCAGCAGCCCGGTTGGCACTGAAGCTTTCTTT. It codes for CASSPVGTEAFF.

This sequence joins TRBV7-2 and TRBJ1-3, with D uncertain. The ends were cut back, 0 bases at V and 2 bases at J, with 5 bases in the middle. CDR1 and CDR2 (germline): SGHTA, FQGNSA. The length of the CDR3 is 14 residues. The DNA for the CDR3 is TGTGCCAGCAGCTTAGCCACACCTGGAAACACCATATATTTT. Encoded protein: CASSLATPGNTIYF.

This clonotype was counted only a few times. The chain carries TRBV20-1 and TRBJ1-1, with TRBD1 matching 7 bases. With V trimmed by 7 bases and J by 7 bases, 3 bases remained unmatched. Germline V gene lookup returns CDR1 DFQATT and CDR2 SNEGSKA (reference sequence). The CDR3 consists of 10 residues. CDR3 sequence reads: CSVRTGEAFF. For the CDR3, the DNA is TGCAGTGTGAGGACAGGTGAAGCTTTCTTT.

CDR3 amino acids: CASSREAPQWEVGELFF. CDR3 coding DNA: TGTGCCAGCTCCCGGGAGGCTCCCCAATGGGAGGTCGGGGAGCTGTTTTTT. The V gene is TRBV6-1, the J gene TRBJ2-2; TRBD2 matches at 7 bases. The ends lost 8 bases at V and 7 bases at J; junction bases unmatched: 19. Germline CDR1 MNHNS, CDR2 SASEGT. The CDR3 spans 17 residues.

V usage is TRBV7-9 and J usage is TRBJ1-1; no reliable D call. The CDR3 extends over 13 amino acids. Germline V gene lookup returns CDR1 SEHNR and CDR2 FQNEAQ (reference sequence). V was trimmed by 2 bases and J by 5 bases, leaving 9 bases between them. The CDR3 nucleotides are TGTGCCAGCAGCTTAACGGTAGCGACTGAAGCTTTCTTT. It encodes CASSLTVATEAFF.